This TCR beta chain originates from a study of OX40 agonist ivuxolimab in advanced cancers. The overall study: An agonistic human IgG2 monoclonal antibody against OX40 (CD134) was given. All patients had ivuxolimab intravenously every 2 weeks at 0.01 to 10 mg/kg.

Study observations and caveats: Both CD4+ and CD8+ T cell populations in blood had undergone clonal expansion by week 6 at 0.1 to 3.0 mg/kg.

Germline V gene data show CDR1 as ENHRY and CDR2 as SYGVKD. This CDR3 is built from 15 residues. The germline V and J ends were trimmed by 1 base and 7 bases, with 16 bases remaining between them. Autoimmune disease history or systemic immunosuppression barred patients. Clones were sequenced by immunoSEQ multiplex PCR, and TCRdb holds only the in-frame ones, with some missing. Among 55,000 to 90,000 clones, around 88% were seen once, and the ten largest hold about 2.1%. A single count supports this clone. Its antigen is still unknown. The specimen comprised CD4+ or CD8+ T cells sorted from blood, sampled in a trial of the OX40 agonist ivuxolimab. The V gene is TRBV10-3, the J gene TRBJ1-1; TRBD1 is a possible D gene (5 bases). This clonotype was obtained from an adult with an advanced solid tumor such as melanoma, head and neck, liver or kidney cancer. In DNA form, the CDR3 reads TGTGCCATCAGTGAGTATGGACCCTCCGGGGGTGAAGCTTTCTTT. Translated: CAISEYGPSGGEAFF.